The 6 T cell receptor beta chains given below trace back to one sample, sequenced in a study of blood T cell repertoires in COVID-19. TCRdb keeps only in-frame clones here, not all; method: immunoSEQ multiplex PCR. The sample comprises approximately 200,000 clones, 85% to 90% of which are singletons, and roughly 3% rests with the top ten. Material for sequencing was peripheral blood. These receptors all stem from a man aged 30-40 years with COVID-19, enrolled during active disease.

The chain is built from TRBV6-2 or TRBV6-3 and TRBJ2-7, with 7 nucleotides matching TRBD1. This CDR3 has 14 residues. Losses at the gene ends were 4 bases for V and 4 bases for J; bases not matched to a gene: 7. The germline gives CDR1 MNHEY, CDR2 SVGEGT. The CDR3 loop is CASSSRTGPYEQYF. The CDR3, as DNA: TGTGCCAGCAGTTCGCGGACAGGCCCATACGAGCAGTACTTC.

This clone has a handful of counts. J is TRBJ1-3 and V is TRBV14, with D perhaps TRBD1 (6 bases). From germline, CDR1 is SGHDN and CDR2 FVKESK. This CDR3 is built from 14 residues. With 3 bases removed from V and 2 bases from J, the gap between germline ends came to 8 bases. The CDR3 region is CASSHRGTGNTIYF. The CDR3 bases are TGTGCCAGCAGCCACAGGGGTACTGGAAACACCATATATTTT. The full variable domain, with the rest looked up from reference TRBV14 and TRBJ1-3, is EAGVTQFPSHSVIEKGQTVTLRCDPISGHDNLYWYRRVMGKEIKFLLHFVKESKQDESGMPNNRFLAERTGGTYSTLKVQPAELEDSGVYFCASSHRGTGNTIYFGEGSWLTVV.

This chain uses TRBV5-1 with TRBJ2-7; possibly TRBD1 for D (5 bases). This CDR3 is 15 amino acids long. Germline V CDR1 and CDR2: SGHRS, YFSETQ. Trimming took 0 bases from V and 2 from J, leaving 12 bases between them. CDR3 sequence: CASSLAGSGTYEQYF. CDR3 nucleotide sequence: TGCGCCAGCAGCTTGGCAGGGTCTGGGACCTACGAGCAGTACTTC.

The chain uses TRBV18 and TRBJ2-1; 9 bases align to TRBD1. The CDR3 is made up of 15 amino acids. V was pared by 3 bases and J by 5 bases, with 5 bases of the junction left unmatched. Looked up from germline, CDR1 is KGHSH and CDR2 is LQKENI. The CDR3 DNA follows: TGTGCCAGCTCACCGACGGGACAGGGAGACAATGAGCAGTTCTTC. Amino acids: CASSPTGQGDNEQFF.

CDR3 residues: CASSLGTSGRYEQFF. CDR3 coding DNA: TGTGCCAGCAGCCTAGGGACTAGCGGGAGGTATGAGCAGTTCTTC. V and J are TRBV7-3 and TRBJ2-1; the match to TRBD2 covers 15 bases. The CDR3 has 15 residues. Germline values: CDR1 SGHTA, CDR2 FQGTGA. The V segment lost 5 bases and the J segment 8 bases; nucleotides outside the gene matches: 4.

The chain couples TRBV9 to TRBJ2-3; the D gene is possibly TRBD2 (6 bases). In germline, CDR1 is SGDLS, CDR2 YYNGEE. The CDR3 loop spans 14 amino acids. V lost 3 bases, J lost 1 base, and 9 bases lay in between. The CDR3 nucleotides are TGTGCCAGCAGCGCGACTAGGGGCACAGATACGCAGTATTTT. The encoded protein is CASSATRGTDTQYF.